The 27 T cell receptor beta chains given below trace back to one sample, sequenced in a study of blood T cell repertoires in COVID-19. Sequencing used immunoSEQ multiplex PCR; TCRdb keeps in-frame clones, though not all of them. The data contain about 270,000 clones, 84% of them seen just once; the ten biggest clones take up around 1.6%. Sample: peripheral blood. The receptors stem from a human donor with COVID-19, enrolled during active disease. The donor label of this sample is uncertain.

The CDR3 DNA follows: TGTGCCAGCAGCCTATTAGGGGGAAATCAGCCCCAGCATTTT. This sequence encodes CASSLLGGNQPQHF. V and J are TRBV6-2 or TRBV6-3 and TRBJ1-5; tentatively, D is TRBD1 (6 bases). Germline V lookup: CDR1 MNHEY, CDR2 SVGEGT. V was pared by 6 bases and J by 4 bases, with 13 bases between. The CDR3 spans 14 residues.

V gene TRBV7-8 combines with J gene TRBJ2-5; TRBD1 matches 8 bases. The CDR3 has 15 amino acids. Germline lookup yields CDR1 SGHVS and CDR2 FQNEAQ. After removal of 5 bases from V and 5 bases from J, the junction contained 10 bases not matched to a gene. The DNA for the CDR3 is TGTGCCAGCAGCCCCACAGGGGGGCTGAGGGAGACCCAGTACTTC. It yields the protein CASSPTGGLRETQYF. Drawing the rest from reference TRBV7-8 and TRBJ2-5, the complete variable domain is GAGVSQSPRYKVAKRGQDVALRCDPISGHVSLFWYQQALGQGPEFLTYFQNEAQLDKSGLPSDRFFAERPEGSVSTLKIQRTQQEDSAVYLCASSPTGGLRETQYFGPGTRLLVL.

This chain connects TRBV29-1 to TRBJ2-3; D possibly corresponds to TRBD2 (8 bases). Between the trimmed V and J ends, which lost 1 base and 7 bases, there was a span of 15 bases. Germline V CDR1 and CDR2: SQVTM, ANQGSEA. The CDR3 runs to 14 residues. Here the CDR3 reads CSVEGQGGGYTQYF. CDR3 coding DNA: TGCAGCGTTGAAGGACAGGGCGGGGGGTATACGCAGTATTTT.

This chain uses TRBV29-1 with TRBJ2-1; 8 bases are shared with TRBD1. After removal of 4 bases from V and 5 bases from J, the junction contained 4 bases not matched to a gene. The CDR3 is made up of 13 amino acids. Germline CDR1 SQVTM, CDR2 ANQGSEA. The CDR3 here is CSVGRGQDNEQFF. The CDR3 nucleotides read TGCAGCGTTGGCAGGGGGCAGGACAATGAGCAGTTCTTC.

This clone was detected a few times. The chain carries TRBV19 and TRBJ1-6, with a possible D match to TRBD1 (6 bases). CDR3 length equals 13 residues. The V end lost 7 bases, the J end lost 7 bases, and 11 bases lay between the germline ends. Germline V gene data show CDR1 as LNHDA and CDR2 as SQIVND (reference sequence). DNA for the CDR3: TGTGCCAGTAATGGACAGACGAATTCACCCCTCCACTTT. Its translation: CASNGQTNSPLHF.

The J gene is TRBJ1-1, the V gene TRBV30; TRBD1 is a possible D gene (6 bases). CDR1 is GTSNPN and CDR2 is SVGIG in the germline V gene (reference sequence). This CDR3 has 14 amino acids. V was clipped by 2 bases and J by 5 bases, with 15 bases between them. DNA for the CDR3: TGTGCCTGGAGTTCGCCAGGGGCCGTAACTGAAGCTTTCTTT. Protein: CAWSSPGAVTEAFF.

The V call is TRBV27, the J call TRBJ1-4; possible D gene TRBD1, 5 bases. CDR1 and CDR2 (germline): MNHEY, SMNVEV (reference sequence). The CDR3 consists of 17 residues. The V gene lost 5 bases and the J gene lost 3 bases, with 19 bases spanning the gap. The DNA for the CDR3 is TGTGCCAGCAGTCCCCTTCCCACCACAGGTTCTAATGAAAAACTGTTTTTT. Translated, it gives CASSPLPTTGSNEKLFF. Variable domain in full (rest from reference TRBV27 and TRBJ1-4): EAQVTQNPRYLITVTGKKLTVTCSQNMNHEYMSWYRQDPGLGLRQIYYSMNVEVTDKGDVPEGYKVSRKEKRNFPLILESPSPNQTSLYFCASSPLPTTGSNEKLFFGSGTQLSVL.

The J gene is TRBJ2-3, the V gene TRBV28; the D gene is possibly TRBD2 (7 bases). Germline lookup yields CDR1 MDHEN and CDR2 SYDVKM. This CDR3 has 17 amino acids. V was trimmed by 7 bases and J by 2 bases, leaving 22 bases between them. CDR3 sequence reads: CASTPRGGRAYTDTQYF. For the CDR3, the DNA is TGTGCCAGCACCCCCAGGGGAGGGCGGGCCTACACAGATACGCAGTATTTT.

The genes are TRBV19 and TRBJ1-1; D unresolved. The V and J ends lost 2 bases and 6 bases respectively, with 13 bases between them. Germline V gives CDR1 LNHDA, CDR2 SQIVND (reference sequence). The CDR3 is 14 amino acids. The CDR3 DNA reads as TGTGCCAGTAGTATAAGTACAGAACGCTCTGAAGCTTTCTTT. Its protein product is CASSISTERSEAFF.

This chain links TRBV28 with TRBJ2-2; perhaps TRBD2 as D (7 bases). The CDR3 runs 16 residues. The germline gives CDR1 MDHEN, CDR2 SYDVKM. The V end lost 5 bases, the J end lost 3 bases, and 16 bases lay between the germline ends. The CDR3 reads CASSGGQRGYTGELFF. CDR3 coding DNA: TGTGCCAGCAGTGGTGGACAGCGGGGCTACACCGGGGAGCTGTTTTTT.

In this sample, this clone turned up once. This chain joins TRBV9 and TRBJ2-2; TRBD1 might be the D (6 bases). Trimming pared 4 bases from V and 2 bases from J, leaving 9 bases between. Per the germline V gene, CDR1 is SGDLS and CDR2 is YYNGEE. This CDR3 has 14 residues. The CDR3 nucleotides read TGTGCCAGCAGCCCGGGACACAACACCGGGGAGCTGTTTTTT. Amino acid sequence: CASSPGHNTGELFF. Together with reference TRBV9 and TRBJ2-2, the CDR3 gives the full variable domain: DSGVTQTPKHLITATGQRVTLRCSPRSGDLSVYWYQQSLDQGLQFLIQYYNGEERAKGNILERFSAQQFPDLHSELNLSSLELGDSALYFCASSPGHNTGELFFGEGSRLTVL.

The CDR3 DNA is TGTGCCAGCAGTGAATATGGCAGAAACTATGGCTACACCTTC. Translating it yields CASSEYGRNYGYTF. V and J are TRBV25-1 and TRBJ1-2, with D uncertain. The germline V gene encodes CDR1 MGHDK and CDR2 SYGVNS. This CDR3 contains 14 residues. Trimming shortened V by 0 bases and J by 2 bases, and 7 bases separated the two germline ends.

At least ten counts were recorded for this clone. This sequence joins TRBV27 and TRBJ1-4; D is undetermined. Trimming removed 6 bases from V and 0 bases from J, with 17 bases in between. Germline lookup yields CDR1 MNHEY and CDR2 SMNVEV (reference sequence). The CDR3 is 17 amino acids. CDR3 bases: TGTGCCAGCAGACCACACGGGGAGGGCCCAACTAATGAAAAACTGTTTTTT. The encoded protein is CASRPHGEGPTNEKLFF.

This CDR3 is CASSASTSSHGMNTEAFF. The CDR3 nucleotides are TGTGCCAGCAGTGCCTCTACATCTTCACACGGGATGAACACTGAAGCTTTCTTT. The rearrangement links TRBV25-1 to TRBJ1-1; D remains ambiguous. Trimming cost V 4 bases and J 0 bases, with 21 bases left between them. The CDR3 length is 18 residues. Germline CDR1 reads MGHDK; CDR2 reads SYGVNS.

The rearrangement uses TRBV9 and TRBJ1-2; no clear D gene. The germline gives CDR1 SGDLS, CDR2 YYNGEE. The CDR3 is 12 amino acids. V was trimmed by 5 bases and J by 8 bases, leaving 13 bases between them. This CDR3 is CASSALHGGYTF. The DNA for the CDR3 is TGTGCCAGCAGTGCATTACACGGGGGCTACACCTTC.

This clone appeared a few times. The CDR3 reads CASSQDAPQGTYNEQFF. The CDR3 region has the DNA TGCGCCAGCAGCCAGGACGCCCCCCAGGGGACCTACAATGAGCAGTTCTTC. The V call is TRBV4-3, the J call TRBJ2-1; D is possibly TRBD1 (6 bases). CDR1 LGHNA and CDR2 YSLEER come from the germline V gene. Trimming took off 3 bases at V and 2 bases at J, with 17 bases between the two ends. The CDR3 extends over 17 amino acids.

The chain employs TRBV6-5 and TRBJ2-7; 7 bases map to TRBD1. V was pared by 5 bases and J by 6 bases, with 10 bases of the junction left unmatched. Germline V lookup: CDR1 MNHEY, CDR2 SVGAGI. CDR3 length equals 14 residues. CDR3 sequence (DNA): TGTGCCAGCAGTCGACAGGGATCCTCTCCCGAGCAGTACTTC. This encodes CASSRQGSSPEQYF.

V is TRBV11-2 and J is TRBJ1-1; 10 positions agree with TRBD1. The germline V gene encodes CDR1 SGHAT and CDR2 FQNNGV. The CDR3 sequence is 14 residues long. Trimming at V came to 2 bases and at J to 9 bases, leaving 6 bases not matched to a gene. This CDR3 reads CASSLSGQGLQAFF. CDR3 bases: TGTGCCAGCAGCTTATCGGGACAGGGGCTCCAAGCTTTCTTT.

The chain employs TRBV5-5 and TRBJ2-1, with D possibly matching TRBD2 (6 bases). This CDR3 is built from 13 residues. Trimming cost V 4 bases and J 5 bases, with 10 bases left between them. Germline CDR1 reads SGHKS; CDR2 reads YYEKEE (reference sequence). The CDR3 sequence: CASSLRRDNEQFF. For the CDR3, the DNA is TGTGCCAGCAGCCTCCGGAGGGACAATGAGCAGTTCTTC.

This clone was seen just once. V usage is TRBV9 and J usage is TRBJ1-1; no reliable D call. V dropped 4 bases and J dropped 3 bases, with 13 bases sitting between them. Germline V gene lookup returns CDR1 SGDLS and CDR2 YYNGEE. The CDR3 extends over 14 amino acids. CDR3 sequence (DNA): TGTGCCAGCAGCCCCGCCGGGGAGGACACTGAAGCTTTCTTT. Its protein is CASSPAGEDTEAFF.

This chain links TRBV6-6 with TRBJ1-1; D might be TRBD1 (6 bases). Trimming took off 8 bases at V and 3 bases at J, with 16 bases between the two ends. This CDR3 comprises 14 residues. Germline assignment: CDR1 MNHNY and CDR2 SVGAGI (reference sequence). CDR3 in DNA: TGTGCCAGCGCAGGGCGACAGGACTACACTGAAGCTTTCTTT. Protein: CASAGRQDYTEAFF.

This clone was seen a single time. The chain employs TRBV19 and TRBJ2-3; D unresolved. There are 15 residues in the CDR3. Trimming left V 7 bases short and J 0 bases short, with 14 bases between. Germline V gene sequence: CDR1 LNHDA, CDR2 SQIVND (reference sequence). CDR3: CASTAQAPSTDTQYF. The CDR3 DNA reads as TGTGCCAGTACAGCCCAGGCGCCTAGCACAGATACGCAGTATTTT.

The V gene is TRBV19, the J gene TRBJ1-4; TRBD1 aligns across 9 bases. The V and J ends lost 3 bases and 7 bases, in that order; junction bases with no gene match: 6. CDR1 is LNHDA, CDR2 SQIVND, per germline (reference sequence). The CDR3 totals 15 residues. The CDR3 nucleotides read TGTGCCAGTAGTATTACAGGGGGCGCAAGTGAAAAACTGTTTTTT. Translating gives CASSITGGASEKLFF. The full variable domain, completed using reference TRBV19 and TRBJ1-4, is DGGITQSPKYLFRKEGQNVTLSCEQNLNHDAMYWYRQDPGQGLRLIYYSQIVNDFQKGDIAEGYSVSREKKESFPLTVTSAQKNPTAFYLCASSITGGASEKLFFGSGTQLSVL.

V usage is TRBV10-1 and J usage is TRBJ1-2; D gene uncertain. Trimming took 6 bases from V and 8 from J, leaving 25 bases between them. Germline loops: CDR1 WNHNN, CDR2 SYGVQD (reference sequence). This CDR3 has 16 amino acids. The CDR3 region has the DNA TGCGCCAGCAGAGGACTGGATTATCCCGCAAATAAAGGCTACACCTTC. Its translation is CASRGLDYPANKGYTF.

This chain connects TRBV28 to TRBJ1-1, with no clear D. V was cut by 4 bases and J by 4 bases, with 16 bases left in between. Germline V gene data show CDR1 as MDHEN and CDR2 as SYDVKM. The CDR3 runs to 15 residues. CDR3 in amino acids: CASSSYRQIGTEAFF. The CDR3 DNA sequence: TGTGCCAGCAGTTCCTATAGACAAATTGGCACTGAAGCTTTCTTT. The full variable domain, in which reference TRBV28 and TRBJ1-1 provide the parts outside the CDR3, is DVKVTQSSRYLVKRTGEKVFLECVQDMDHENMFWYRQDPGLGLRLIYFSYDVKMKEKGDIPEGYSVSREKKERFSLILESASTNQTSMYLCASSSYRQIGTEAFFGQGTRLTVV.

The V gene is TRBV30, the J gene TRBJ1-6, with TRBD1 as a possible D gene (6 bases). Germline V gives CDR1 GTSNPN, CDR2 SVGIG (reference sequence). The CDR3 loop spans 14 amino acids. V was pared by 3 bases and J by 0 bases, with 6 bases between. In nucleotides, the CDR3 is TGTGCCTGGAGGGACAGCTCCTATAATTCACCCCTCCACTTT. It specifies CAWRDSSYNSPLHF.

This chain uses TRBV6-1 with TRBJ2-2, with 9 bases aligning to TRBD2. From germline, CDR1 is MNHNS and CDR2 SASEGT. This CDR3 spans 16 amino acids. The J segment lost 4 bases and the V segment lost 3 bases, leaving 6 bases of the junction unmatched. CDR3 region: CASSDGSGRGTGELFF. CDR3 bases: TGTGCCAGCAGTGACGGTAGCGGGAGAGGCACCGGGGAGCTGTTTTTT.